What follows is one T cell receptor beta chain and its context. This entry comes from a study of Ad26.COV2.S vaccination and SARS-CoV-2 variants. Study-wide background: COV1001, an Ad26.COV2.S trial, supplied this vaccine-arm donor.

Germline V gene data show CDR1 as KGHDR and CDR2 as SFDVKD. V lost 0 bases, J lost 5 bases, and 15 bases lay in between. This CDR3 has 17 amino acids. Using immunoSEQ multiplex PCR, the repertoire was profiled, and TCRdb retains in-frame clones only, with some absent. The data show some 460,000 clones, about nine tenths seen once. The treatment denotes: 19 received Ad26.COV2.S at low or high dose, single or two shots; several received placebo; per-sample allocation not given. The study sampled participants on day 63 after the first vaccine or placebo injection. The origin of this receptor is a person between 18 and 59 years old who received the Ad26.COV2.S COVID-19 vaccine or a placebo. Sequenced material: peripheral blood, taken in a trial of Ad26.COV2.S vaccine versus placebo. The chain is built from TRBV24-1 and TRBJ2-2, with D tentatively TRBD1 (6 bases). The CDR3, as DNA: TGTGCCACCAGTGATTTGCGGCAGGGGAGTGGAACCGGGGAGCTGTTTTTT. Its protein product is CATSDLRQGSGTGELFF.